Listed here are 12 T cell receptor beta chains from one sample, sequenced in a study of cytomegalovirus exposure and HLA in healthy donors. PCR was performed using 60 Vbeta and 13 Jbeta primers. Profiling relied on immunoSEQ multiplex PCR, and the TCRdb table lists in-frame clones only, not all of them. The sample includes 120,000 or so clones, approximately 80% of them seen just once. Sequenced: PBMCs. Every receptor here comes from a woman aged 35 to 49 in good health and CMV-seropositive.

Remarks on this clone: Other DNA sequences in the same sample also yield this CDR3. This chain links TRBV14 with TRBJ1-6; 9 bases are shared with TRBD1. The CDR3 length is 19 residues. From germline, CDR1 is SGHDN and CDR2 FVKESK. V lost 0 bases to trimming and J lost 0 bases; unmatched junction nucleotides: 6. CDR3 sequence (DNA): TGTGCCAGCAGCCAAGATGATTCGACAGGGGGCTCCTATAATTCACCCCTCCACTTT. Translation gives CASSQDDSTGGSYNSPLHF.

The chain employs TRBV25-1 and TRBJ1-4; TRBD1 might be the D (5 bases). Trimming cost V 4 bases and J 8 bases, with 11 bases left between them. The CDR3 consists of 13 residues. In germline, CDR1 is MGHDK, CDR2 SYGVNS. The CDR3 reads CASSGLTEEKLFF. The DNA for the CDR3 is TGTGCCAGCAGTGGCCTGACAGAGGAAAAACTGTTTTTT.

This chain connects TRBV7-2 to TRBJ2-3; TRBD2 aligns across 7 bases. This CDR3 has 15 amino acids. Germline V gene sequence: CDR1 SGHTA, CDR2 FQGNSA. V trimming: 5 bases; J trimming: 5 bases; junction bases outside the gene matches: 10. The CDR3 spells CASSPTRAGKDTQYF. The CDR3 bases are TGTGCCAGCAGCCCCACCCGAGCGGGAAAAGATACGCAGTATTTT.

The chain joins TRBV6-5 to TRBJ1-2; 9 nucleotides match TRBD1. Germline V gene data show CDR1 as MNHEY and CDR2 as SVGAGI. The CDR3 sequence is 13 residues long. V trimming: 4 bases; J trimming: 8 bases; junction bases outside the gene matches: 5. The CDR3 region has the DNA TGTGCCAGCAGTTTAACAGGGGGCCTCGGCTACACCTTC. It specifies CASSLTGGLGYTF.

The genes are TRBV5-6 and TRBJ2-1; perhaps TRBD2 as D (5 bases). The CDR3 is 14 residues long. The germline CDR1 and CDR2 sequences are SGHDT and YYEEEE. Trimming took 4 bases from V and 9 from J, leaving 17 bases between them. CDR3 protein: CASSDWGEGGEQFF. The CDR3 nucleotides are TGTGCCAGCAGCGACTGGGGAGAGGGTGGTGAGCAGTTCTTC.

The chain links TRBV6-5 to TRBJ1-1, with D perhaps TRBD1 (5 bases). The length of the CDR3 is 15 residues. Trimming removed 6 bases at V and 5 bases at J, with 19 bases between. Germline V CDR1 and CDR2: MNHEY, SVGAGI. This chain's CDR3 is CASSSSWRGHTEAFF. CDR3 DNA: TGTGCCAGCAGCTCAAGTTGGAGAGGACATACTGAAGCTTTCTTT.

The chain joins TRBV19 to TRBJ1-5; 7 nucleotides match TRBD1. The length of the CDR3 is 13 residues. Germline-derived CDR1 and CDR2 are LNHDA and SQIVND (reference sequence). J was trimmed by 3 bases and V by 8 bases; bases with no gene match: 4. The CDR3 loop is CASGGQYNQPQHF. CDR3 nucleotides: TGTGCCAGTGGGGGACAGTACAATCAGCCCCAGCATTTT.

This chain links TRBV25-1 with TRBJ2-7, with 8 bases aligning to TRBD2. The CDR3 is 14 residues long. CDR1 is MGHDK and CDR2 is SYGVNS in the germline V gene. After removal of 6 bases from V and 7 bases from J, the junction contained 11 bases not matched to a gene. CDR3 loop: CASRDRAGVEEQYF. The CDR3 bases are TGTGCCAGCAGGGACCGAGCGGGAGTGGAGGAGCAGTACTTC.

This chain links TRBV4-3 with TRBJ2-7; TRBD2 agrees at 15 bases. The CDR3 sequence is 19 residues long. Germline-derived CDR1 and CDR2 are LGHNA and YSLEER. Trimming at V came to 4 bases and at J to 7 bases, leaving 17 bases not matched to a gene. CDR3 sequence (DNA): TGCGCCAGCAGCCTAACACGGACTAGCGGGAGGGCCTCCTCCGGGGAGCAGTACTTC. It translates to CASSLTRTSGRASSGEQYF.

The V gene is TRBV14, the J gene TRBJ2-7; 11 nucleotides line up with TRBD1. CDR3 length equals 16 residues. Germline V gene sequence: CDR1 SGHDN, CDR2 FVKESK. Unmatched junction bases numbered 12, after V lost 6 bases and J lost 5 bases. CDR3 in DNA: TGTGCCAGCAGACGGACAGGGGGCGTCTCTGGCCACGAGCAGTACTTC. This gives the protein CASRRTGGVSGHEQYF.

V gene TRBV7-6 combines with J gene TRBJ2-7, with 8 bases that match TRBD2. This CDR3 is 15 amino acids long. The germline V gene has CDR1 SGHVS and CDR2 FNYEAQ. V lost 5 bases and J lost 5; bases outside the gene matches: 11. In DNA form, the CDR3 reads TGTGCCAGCAGCAGGCGGGGCGGGGGGTTCAACGAGCAGTACTTC. Residues: CASSRRGGGFNEQYF.

V gene TRBV4-2 combines with J gene TRBJ2-2; TRBD2 matches at 8 bases. Losses at the gene ends were 4 bases for V and 5 bases for J; bases not matched to a gene: 15. Germline lookup yields CDR1 LGHNA and CDR2 YNFKEQ. This CDR3 comprises 18 residues. The CDR3 sequence: CASSPVALGGGRTGELFF. The CDR3 region has the DNA TGTGCCAGCAGCCCGGTAGCCCTCGGGGGGGGCCGTACCGGGGAGCTGTTTTTT.